This TCR beta chain was retrieved from a study of T cells in Graves' hyperthyroidism and ophthalmopathy (dated by TCRdb to between 2018 and 2021). About the study as a whole: To identify distinguishing TCR V-J signatures, a discovery cohort of about 100 patients was used, comprising fewer than 45 with Graves' ophthalmopathy and some 60 with stable Graves' hyperthyroidism. TCR Vbeta CDR3 sequencing of some 140 peripheral blood samples (roughly 43 ophthalmopathy, about 80 hyperthyroidism and around 17 progressor patients) is reported in the paper. Prospective prediction of ophthalmopathy was tested in an independent validation cohort consisting of 18 to 20 hyperthyroidism patients and 15 to 17 patients who later progressed to ophthalmopathy. For training and testing, the 100 or so patients in the discovery cohort were randomly divided in a 7:3 ratio. Once sampling was done, hyperthyroidism patients were given methimazole at a starting dose of 30 mg daily, whereas ophthalmopathy patients were given high-dose intravenous methylprednisolone. Thyroid tissue and blood T-cell repertoires from roughly 6 Graves' hyperthyroidism patients were also compared in the study. Study-level results and caveats: Most expanded thyroid clonotypes (frequency above 0.001) were also detected in blood, suggesting blood repertoires may reflect thyroid immune responses. In validation, the model predicted progression to ophthalmopathy a median of about 6.8 months before onset, with approximately 70% sensitivity and 72.22% specificity. No statistical method was used to fix the sample size in advance, and group allocation was not hidden from the investigators. A 13 V-J signature model separated ophthalmopathy from stable hyperthyroidism, with approximately 86% sensitivity and roughly 81% specificity in cross-validation and 80%/75% in testing.

A patient counted as having stable Graves' hyperthyroidism if no progression to ophthalmopathy occurred over 18 months of follow-up. Hyperthyroidism patients were aged 18 to 65 years and newly diagnosed, with disease duration of less than 2 months. The study excluded patients with uncontrolled infections, other autoimmune diseases, pregnancy or lactation. Clinical symptoms, serum thyroxine and TRAb, thyroid ultrasound, and orbital computed tomography formed the basis for the diagnoses. Total RNA was extracted using Trizol reagent, and RNA quality was assessed on an Agilent 2100 Bioanalyzer. V is cut back by 6 bases and J by 7 bases, with 21 bases in the junction unmatched. From the cysteine up to the phenylalanine, the CDR3 has a length of 18 residues. The sequence is cut down to CDR3 DNA, 54 bases in frame from base 1. The germline V gene (reference sequence) supplies CDR1 DFQATT and CDR2 SNEGSKA.

As to this clonotype: The clone's antigen remains unknown. The sample holds no much larger clone one base away, and base qualities are not on file.

Amplification of TCR beta CDR3 regions was carried out from RNA transcripts. For the first round of RT-PCR on the TCR CDR3, the HTBI primer set was used together with the Qiagen OneStep RT-PCR kit. The libraries were constructed in a second round of multiplex PCR and then size-selected and purified. The libraries were sequenced on an Illumina HiSeq2000 using paired-end 100 bp reads. Per the authors' processing: Raw data were processed with SOAPnuke, discarding reads with adapters, uncalled bases, mean Phred below 15, or no exact constant-primer or identifier match. High-quality paired reads were merged using COPE v1.2.5, and each unique nucleotide sequence was defined as a clonotype. MiTCR v1.1 was used to align clonotypes to the IMGT TRBV, TRBD and TRBJ reference segments. Only V-J combinations with frequency above 0.0001, covering 99% to 99.2% of repertoires, were analysed. A TCS score was defined as the ratio of F50 (clonal expansion) to E x V (chaos), with BLOSUM62-based TCRdist applied between CDR3 peptides within each V-J. Welch's t-statistics and random forest reduced 514 V-J features to 13, which were used in a naive Bayes classifier (R e1071). In-frame beta chains were kept once TCRdb had trimmed the public reads at Q25 with fastp and called clones with MiXCR. Rows with one shared CDR3 protein collapse into an entry with the most common genes and DNA. The V and J calls, along with clone size, are taken from TCRdb and not from the paper's own processing. The sample profile shows hundreds of thousands of distinct CDR3 sequences; around 42% of them were found once. The ten largest clonotypes hold 8.2% of the sample.

The sequencing sample was made of peripheral blood or thyroid tissue (not recorded which). The chain links TRBV20-1 with TRBJ1-2, and TRBD1 matches 12 of the central bases. The receptor's source is a woman in her late teens or twenties with Graves' hyperthyroidism. Donor details come from another sample of the same person, matched by shared clones. In nucleotides, the sequence is TGCAGTGCGCCGTCTCCCGGGACAGGGGGCGCGGTACTATCTGGCTACACCTTC. Translated, this gives CSAPSPGTGGAVLSGYTF.